The entry below gives a single T cell receptor (beta chain) sequence along with its context. Its antigen is unidentified. The data stem from a study of molecular identifiers for immune sequencing clone quantification. Study conclusions and caveats: Clone sizes could be underestimated for highly expanded clones when identical TCR molecules share a barcode.

Generation of bulk TCR libraries relied on previously described methods and listed TCR primers. TCRdb reprocessed the PCR reads via MiXCR and lists one record per CDR3 protein. The table has about 35,000 distinct CDR3 sequences, roughly 19% seen once. Germline trimming cut 3 bases from V and 4 bases from J; bases unmatched to any gene: 6. Germline-derived CDR1 and CDR2 are SGDLS and YYNGEE. This CDR3 has 16 amino acids. Sequences were obtained from naive CD8+ T cells from blood, with Jurkat cell RNA spiked in. Described subset: FACS-sorted CD8+CD4-CCR7+CD45RA+ naive T cells. The receptor's source is a human donor in good health. Some libraries in this study had Jurkat cell RNA spiked in. This sequence joins TRBV9 and TRBJ2-2; 10 nucleotides match TRBD2. In DNA form, the CDR3 reads TGTGCCAGCAGCGGGTTAGCGGGAGGCCCCACCGGGGAGCTGTTTTTT. It specifies CASSGLAGGPTGELFF.